This passage covers 28 T cell receptor beta chains from one sample sequenced in a study of regulatory T cells in long-lasting Graves disease. Through Arm-PCR of CDR3 regions and iRepertoire HTBI primers, TCR beta libraries were built. Using its own MiXCR run on the multiplex PCR reads, TCRdb lists one record per CDR3 protein. The sample lists approximately 400,000 distinct CDR3 sequences, 15% occurring once. Time point reported: newly diagnosed GD, antithyroid drugs for less than 3 months. The TCR library was made from RNA extracted from PBMCs. Separately, the same data were catalogued under a study of T cells in Graves' hyperthyroidism and ophthalmopathy.

The input for sequencing was peripheral blood mononuclear cells (PBMCs), taken at new diagnosis, from a patient treated with antithyroid drugs. The receptors originated from a woman aged 40 to 50 with Graves disease.

This clonotype occurred many times. The V gene is TRBV6-2 or TRBV6-3, the J gene TRBJ2-5, with a tentative D call TRBD1 (6 bases). V shed 5 bases and J shed 2 bases, with 15 bases lying between them. Germline V gene data show CDR1 as MNHEY and CDR2 as SVGEGT. The CDR3 is 15 residues long. CDR3 residues: CASSPMNRVQETQYF. The CDR3 nucleotides are TGTGCCAGCAGTCCCATGAACAGGGTGCAAGAGACCCAGTACTTC.

This clonotype was counted at least ten times. Here the CDR3 reads CASGLSVGGGELFF. DNA for the CDR3: TGTGCTAGTGGTTTGAGCGTAGGAGGCGGGGAGCTGTTTTTT. The chain carries TRBV12-5 and TRBJ2-2; weak D call: TRBD2 (5 bases). The ends were cut back, 2 bases at V and 7 bases at J, with 11 bases in the middle. CDR1 is LGHNT, CDR2 FRNRAP, per germline. CDR3 length: 14 residues.

In its sample, this clonotype was seen many times. This sequence joins TRBV12-3 or TRBV12-4 and TRBJ2-7, with 12 bases that match TRBD1. CDR3 length: 17 amino acids. V gave up 7 bases and J gave up 5 bases; unmatched junction bases: 15. CDR3 sequence reads: CASILSDRDRGRNEQYF. CDR3 sequence (DNA): TGTGCCAGCATCTTATCCGATCGGGACAGGGGGCGAAACGAGCAGTACTTC.

This clonotype was observed many times. The V call is TRBV28, the J call TRBJ2-1, with 11 bases that match TRBD2. There are 16 residues in the CDR3. Looked up from germline, CDR1 is MDHEN and CDR2 is SYDVKM. V was pared by 6 bases and J by 7 bases, with 11 bases of the junction left unmatched. The chain's CDR3 is CASSIAGGPSRNEQFF. The DNA for the CDR3 is TGTGCCAGCAGCATAGCGGGAGGGCCAAGTCGGAATGAGCAGTTCTTC.

There are many counts of this clonotype. The genes are TRBV27 and TRBJ2-7; D tentatively fits TRBD1 or TRBD2 (5 bases each). V gave up 0 bases and J gave up 0 bases, with 9 bases separating them. Germline CDR1 MNHEY, CDR2 SMNVEV (reference sequence). The CDR3 runs to 15 residues. CDR3 sequence: CASSLSWDHSYEQYF. DNA for the CDR3: TGTGCCAGCAGTTTATCGTGGGACCACTCCTACGAGCAGTACTTC.

This clonotype was recorded many times. The CDR3 bases are TGTGCTAGTGGTTTGGGGCTAGCGGGATTTTGGGAGCAGTACTTC. Protein: CASGLGLAGFWEQYF. The rearrangement links TRBV12-5 to TRBJ2-7; 9 bases map to TRBD2. Germline CDR1 LGHNT, CDR2 FRNRAP. J was trimmed by 7 bases and V by 1 base; bases with no gene match: 8. The CDR3 loop spans 15 amino acids.

This clonotype came up many times. This chain links TRBV7-8 with TRBJ2-3; 10 nucleotides match TRBD1. Unmatched junction bases numbered 7, after V lost 0 bases and J lost 4 bases. The CDR3 length is 17 residues. Germline CDR1 SGHVS, CDR2 FQNEAQ. The CDR3 DNA follows: TGTGCCAGCAGCTTAGCGCCGGGACAGGGGAGGTCAGATACGCAGTATTTT. As protein: CASSLAPGQGRSDTQYF.

This clonotype has ten or more counts. This sequence joins TRBV28 and TRBJ2-3; TRBD1 aligns across 7 bases. Germline CDR1 and CDR2: MDHEN and SYDVKM. J gave up 3 bases and V 7 bases, and 10 bases lay outside the gene matches. The CDR3 totals 15 residues. The CDR3 spells CASTPVAGGTDTQYF. The CDR3 DNA follows: TGTGCCAGCACCCCGGTGGCAGGGGGTACAGATACGCAGTATTTT. Drawing the rest from reference TRBV28 and TRBJ2-3, the complete variable domain is DVKVTQSSRYLVKRTGEKVFLECVQDMDHENMFWYRQDPGLGLRLIYFSYDVKMKEKGDIPEGYSVSREKKERFSLILESASTNQTSMYLCASTPVAGGTDTQYFGPGTRLTVL.

This clonotype has ten or more counts. The J gene is TRBJ2-1, the V gene TRBV7-9; D call uncertain. V lost 1 base and J 7 bases, leaving 17 bases between the germline ends. Germline loops: CDR1 SEHNR, CDR2 FQNEAQ (reference sequence). This CDR3 region has 16 residues. The DNA for the CDR3 is TGTGCCAGCAGCTTAGTAGGAACCCGGTACGGGAATGAGCAGTTCTTC. This codes for CASSLVGTRYGNEQFF.

The chain joins TRBV6-5 to TRBJ1-6; TRBD1 aligns across 7 bases. Trimming cost V 2 bases and J 8 bases; bases outside gene matches: 6. CDR3 length equals 15 residues. Germline loops: CDR1 MNHEY, CDR2 SVGAGI. CDR3 nucleotide sequence: TGTGCCAGCAGTTACCCGGGACAGCCCTATTCACCCCTCCACTTT. Amino acids: CASSYPGQPYSPLHF.

This clonotype appeared many times. This chain joins TRBV3-1 and TRBJ1-6; perhaps TRBD1 as D (5 bases). CDR3 size: 13 residues. V was shortened by 1 base and J by 19 bases, with 17 bases between the two germline ends. Looked up from germline, CDR1 is LGHDT and CDR2 is YNNKEL (reference sequence). The chain's CDR3 is CASSQGPGTRHHF. CDR3 in DNA: TGTGCCAGCAGCCAAGGCCCCGGGACCCGACATCACTTT.

About this clonotype itself: With a much larger clone just one base away, this may be a read error. J is TRBJ2-5 and V is TRBV7-2; 10 bases agree with TRBD1. J lost 2 bases, V lost 6 bases, and 6 bases had no gene match. CDR3 length: 15 residues. CDR1 is SGHTA, CDR2 FQGNSA, per germline. The CDR3 DNA reads as TGTGCCAGCAGTTCCGAGGACAGGGGGCAAGAGACCCAGTACTTC. It is translated as CASSSEDRGQETQYF. The full variable domain, completed using reference TRBV7-2 and TRBJ2-5, is GAGVSQSPSNKVTEKGKDVELRCDPISGHTALYWYRQSLGQGLEFLIYFQGNSAPDKSGLPSDRFSAERTGGSVSTLTIQRTQQEDSAVYLCASSSEDRGQETQYFGPGTRLLVL.

This clonotype has a count of ten or more. The V and J genes are TRBV20-1 and TRBJ2-3; a weak D match, TRBD2 (6 bases). V lost 4 bases, J lost 4 bases, and 18 bases lay in between. The CDR3 loop spans 15 amino acids. CDR1 and CDR2 (germline): DFQATT, SNEGSKA (reference sequence). The DNA of the CDR3 is TGCAGTGCTAACCCTGCCGGGAGTGTATCAGATACGCAGTATTTT. Translated, it gives CSANPAGSVSDTQYF.

This clonotype was counted ten times or more. The chain employs TRBV3-1 and TRBJ1-5, with D tentatively TRBD1 (5 bases). The CDR3 is made up of 14 amino acids. V gave up 3 bases and J gave up 3 bases, with 9 bases separating them. Germline lookup yields CDR1 LGHDT and CDR2 YNNKEL (reference sequence). CDR3: CASSQAGHNQPQHF. The CDR3, as DNA: TGTGCCAGCAGCCAGGCCGGACACAATCAGCCCCAGCATTTT. Combining the CDR3 with reference TRBV3-1 and TRBJ1-5 gives the whole variable domain DTAVSQTPKYLVTQMGNDKSIKCEQNLGHDTMYWYKQDSKKFLKIMFSYNNKELIINETVPNRFSPKSPDKAHLNLHINSLELGDSAVYFCASSQAGHNQPQHFGDGTRLSIL.

This clonotype occurred many times. The rearrangement links TRBV12-3 or TRBV12-4 to TRBJ2-1; 9 bases align to TRBD2. The ends lost 7 bases at V and 0 bases at J; junction bases unmatched: 16. The CDR3 runs to 19 residues. The CDR3 DNA reads TGTGCCAGCACCTTCACGCGGCTAGCGGGACTCAGCTCCTACAATGAGCAGTTCTTC. This sequence encodes CASTFTRLAGLSSYNEQFF.

As to this clonotype: This likely reflects a read error, since a far larger clone is one base away. This chain joins TRBV11-3 and TRBJ2-1; TRBD2 might be the D (6 bases). TRBJ2-5 matches the DNA end more closely, so the J call is doubtful. The CDR3 contains 15 residues. Looked up from germline, CDR1 is SGHNT and CDR2 is YENEEA. The CDR3 loop is CASSYQASDQETQYF. In DNA, the CDR3 is TGTGCCAGCAGCTATCAGGCTAGCGACCAAGAGACCCAGTACTTC.

There are many counts of this clonotype. The CDR3 sequence is CASSVSRDRARETQYF. The CDR3 bases are TGTGCCAGCAGTGTCAGCCGGGACAGGGCTCGAGAGACCCAGTACTTC. The chain couples TRBV6-1 to TRBJ2-5; 9 bases match TRBD1. The junction had 10 bases not matched to a gene; V was cut back by 4 bases and J by 4 bases. CDR3 length: 16 residues. Germline-derived CDR1 and CDR2 are MNHNS and SASEGT.

This clonotype was recorded a few times. The genes are TRBV5-6 and TRBJ2-3, with D perhaps matching TRBD1 (6 bases). The V end was cut by 10 bases, the J end by 6 bases, with 9 bases between. The CDR3 spans 10 residues. The germline CDR1 and CDR2 sequences are SGHDT and YYEEEE. CDR3 in amino acids: CAEGEDTQYF. Written as DNA, the CDR3 is TGTGCCGAGGGGGAGGATACGCAGTATTTT. Together with reference TRBV5-6 and TRBJ2-3, the CDR3 gives the full variable domain: DAGVTQSPTHLIKTRGQQVTLRCSPKSGHDTVSWYQQALGQGPQFIFQYYEEEERQRGNFPDRFSGHQFPNYSSELNVNALLLGDSALYLCAEGEDTQYFGPGTRLTVL.

Ten or more counts support this clonotype. The V gene is TRBV5-5, the J gene TRBJ2-1; tentative D call: TRBD1 (6 bases). V lost 4 bases and J 0 bases, leaving 14 bases between the germline ends. Germline V gene sequence: CDR1 SGHKS, CDR2 YYEKEE (reference sequence). The CDR3 is 16 residues long. This CDR3 reads CASSLRTAVSYNEQFF. The CDR3 bases are TGTGCCAGCAGCCTGAGGACAGCAGTCTCCTACAATGAGCAGTTCTTC. The full variable domain, rest sourced from reference TRBV5-5 and TRBJ2-1, is DAGVTQSPTHLIKTRGQQVTLRCSPISGHKSVSWYQQVLGQGPQFIFQYYEKEERGRGNFPDRFSARQFPNYSSELNVNALLLGDSALYLCASSLRTAVSYNEQFFGPGTRLTVL.

This clonotype was counted a few times. The chain joins TRBV12-3 or TRBV12-4 to TRBJ2-1, with 9 bases matching TRBD2. J was trimmed by 5 bases and V by 1 base; bases with no gene match: 9. This CDR3 is 17 amino acids long. CDR3 sequence reads: CASSLGVAGDSNNEQFF. The CDR3 bases are TGTGCCAGCAGTTTAGGAGTAGCGGGAGACTCAAACAATGAGCAGTTCTTC.

The CDR3 here is CASSPRTGQSYEQYF. CDR3 nucleotide sequence: TGTGCCAGCAGCCCCCGGACAGGGCAATCCTACGAGCAGTACTTC. The chain joins TRBV5-8 to TRBJ2-7; TRBD1 matches at 8 bases. The junction had 7 bases not matched to a gene; V was cut back by 4 bases and J by 1 base. This CDR3 is built from 15 residues. Per germline, CDR1 SGHTS and CDR2 YDEGEE.

This clonotype was counted between two and nine times. A read error may produce the germline difference seen at one junction end. The V call is TRBV19, the J call TRBJ2-3, with 7 nucleotides matching TRBD1. The CDR3 has 16 amino acids. CDR1 and CDR2 (germline): LNHDA, SQIVND (reference sequence). CDR3 nucleotide sequence: TGTGCCAGTAGTAGAACCGGGACAGCGAGCACAGATACGCAGTGTTTT. Protein: CASSRTGTASTDTQCF.

The table lists this clonotype with a few counts. This chain links TRBV4-3 with TRBJ2-7; 10 bases align to TRBD2. V was clipped by 1 base and J by 3 bases; unmatched bases: 6. The CDR3 loop spans 16 amino acids. Germline CDR1 and CDR2: LGHNA and YSLEER. The CDR3 is CASSQVPTSGFYEQYF. The CDR3 DNA sequence: TGCGCCAGCAGCCAAGTCCCGACTAGCGGGTTCTACGAGCAGTACTTC.

This clonotype was counted between two and nine times. V gene TRBV5-5 combines with J gene TRBJ1-3; TRBD1 agrees at 8 bases. Germline trimming cut 4 bases from V and 0 bases from J; bases unmatched to any gene: 6. CDR1 is SGHKS, CDR2 YYEKEE, per germline (reference sequence). CDR3 length: 16 residues. The CDR3 region is CASSLEGQGSGNTIYF. Here the CDR3 DNA reads TGTGCCAGCAGCCTTGAAGGACAGGGCTCTGGAAACACCATATATTTT.

About this clonotype: At one boundary the junction diverges from the germline segment, which might be a read error. J is TRBJ2-2 and V is TRBV2, with a tentative D call TRBD2 (5 bases). CDR1 is SNHLY and CDR2 is FYNNEI in the germline V gene. CDR3 length: 18 amino acids. As DNA, the CDR3 is TGCGCCAGCAGCCAAGGAGGCTTTCCACCGGGGAGCACCGGGGAGCTGTTTTTT. Translated: CASSQGGFPPGSTGELFF.

This clonotype was seen more than once but under ten times. The chain carries TRBV12-3 or TRBV12-4 and TRBJ2-7, with D possibly TRBD1 on 5 matching bases. V was trimmed by 4 bases and J by 10 bases, leaving 11 bases between them. The CDR3 totals 11 residues. The CDR3 sequence is CASSWRQIQYF. CDR3 nucleotide sequence: TGTGCCAGCAGTTGGAGACAGATTCAGTACTTC.

This clonotype appeared many times. The chain has TRBV3-1 and TRBJ1-1; 8 bases line up with TRBD1. This CDR3 region has 15 residues. CDR1 is LGHDT and CDR2 is YNNKEL in the germline V gene (reference sequence). V lost 1 base, J lost 0 bases, and 1 base stayed unmatched. In DNA form, the CDR3 reads TGTGCCAGCAGCCAAGGGACAGGGATGAACACTGAAGCTTTCTTT. It yields the protein CASSQGTGMNTEAFF.

The sample holds many counts of this clonotype. The rearrangement uses TRBV11-2 and TRBJ2-3; the match to TRBD2 covers 12 bases. From germline, CDR1 is SGHAT and CDR2 FQNNGV. There are 17 residues in the CDR3. The V segment lost 4 bases and the J segment 5 bases; nucleotides outside the gene matches: 10. The CDR3 protein is CASSSEKTSGSLDTQYF. CDR3 coding DNA: TGTGCCAGCAGCTCCGAGAAGACTAGCGGGAGCTTAGATACGCAGTATTTT.